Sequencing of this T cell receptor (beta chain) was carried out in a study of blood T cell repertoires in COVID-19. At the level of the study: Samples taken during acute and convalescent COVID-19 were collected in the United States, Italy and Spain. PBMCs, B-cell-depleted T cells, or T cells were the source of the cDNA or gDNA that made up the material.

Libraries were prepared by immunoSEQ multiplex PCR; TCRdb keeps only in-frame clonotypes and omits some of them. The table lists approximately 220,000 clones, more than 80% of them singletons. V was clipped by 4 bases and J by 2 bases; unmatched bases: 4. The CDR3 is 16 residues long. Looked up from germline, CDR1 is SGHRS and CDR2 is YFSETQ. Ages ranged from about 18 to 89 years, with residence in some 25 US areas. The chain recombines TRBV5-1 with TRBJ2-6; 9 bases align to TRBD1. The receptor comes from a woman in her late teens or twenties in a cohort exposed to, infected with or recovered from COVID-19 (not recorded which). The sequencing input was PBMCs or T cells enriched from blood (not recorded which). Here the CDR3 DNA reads TGCGCCAGCAGCGGGACAGGGCAAACTGGGGCCAACGTCCTGACTTTC. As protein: CASSGTGQTGANVLTF.